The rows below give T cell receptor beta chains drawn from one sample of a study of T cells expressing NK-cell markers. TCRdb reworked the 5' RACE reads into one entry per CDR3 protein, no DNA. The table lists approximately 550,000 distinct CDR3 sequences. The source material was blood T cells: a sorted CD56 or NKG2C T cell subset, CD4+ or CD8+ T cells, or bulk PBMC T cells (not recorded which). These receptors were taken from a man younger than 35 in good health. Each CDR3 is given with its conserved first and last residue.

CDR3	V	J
CASSPGGGNYYQETQYF	TRBV5-1	TRBJ2-5
CASSLTARSAVWRAQYF	TRBV5-6	TRBJ2-5
CASSYRGPTSSADTQYF	TRBV6-2/TRBV6-3	TRBJ2-3
CSASMGTETQYF	TRBV20-1	TRBJ2-5
CASSFGDTAEQFF	TRBV5-4	TRBJ2-1
CASSPQRGPLNTEAFF	TRBV18	TRBJ1-1
CARSGTSTDTQYF	TRBV7-9	TRBJ2-3
CASSYRGQGQYF	TRBV28	TRBJ2-7
CASSLFGGSDGQYF	TRBV7-8	TRBJ2-3
CASSVGGKGNEQFF	TRBV9	TRBJ2-1
CASSQEADKNIQYF	TRBV4-2	TRBJ2-4
CSATNFRTSEKLFF	TRBV20-1	TRBJ1-4
CSAKDRQTMNTEAFF	TRBV20-1	TRBJ1-1
CASSLVAADTQYF	TRBV28	TRBJ2-3
CASSGAGMGTDTQYF	TRBV2	TRBJ2-3
CASSLGQGDYGEQFF	TRBV7-9	TRBJ2-1
CASSGLAANTGELFF	TRBV5-1	TRBJ2-2
CASSPGQGPSYEQYF	TRBV25-1	TRBJ2-7
CASSQVLASDTQYF	TRBV4-3	TRBJ2-3
CSARHRDGYTF	TRBV20-1	TRBJ1-2
CSAYRMGAGNQNIQYF	TRBV20-1	TRBJ2-4
CASSPSGRIYEQYF	TRBV12-3/TRBV12-4	TRBJ2-7
CASSSVVGQNTEAFF	TRBV7-6	TRBJ1-1
CASRLGPLGGEPQHF	TRBV5-1	TRBJ1-5
CATSLTGYEQYF	TRBV24-1	TRBJ2-7
CASSSEQGAQGTDTQYF	TRBV12-3/TRBV12-4	TRBJ2-3
CASSLSTGTDTQYF	TRBV7-3	TRBJ2-3
CAWRVGAGVRTGELFF	TRBV30	TRBJ2-2
CASRVSGNYYEQYF	TRBV10-2	TRBJ2-7
CASSLLAAGANVLTF	TRBV7-2	TRBJ2-6
CASSLDLASIEQYF	TRBV5-1	TRBJ2-7
CAWSRSRSGANVLTF	TRBV30	TRBJ2-6